This T cell receptor (beta chain) was observed in a study of T-cell reconstitution after alpha-beta-depleted transplantation in children. This clonotype was seen ten or more times. The CDR3 runs to 16 residues. Per the germline V gene, CDR1 is SGHRS and CDR2 is YFSETQ. J was trimmed by 6 bases and V by 0 bases; bases with no gene match: 6. Unique molecular identifiers were used in preparing the TCRbeta library. TCRdb ran MiXCR on the PCR reads and lists one entry per CDR3 protein. In the table there are around 240,000 distinct CDR3 sequences, about 8.8% of which are singletons. The TCR comes from a human donor who donated a stem cell graft to a child with SCID. The chain couples TRBV5-1 to TRBJ2-1, with 10 bases lining up with TRBD2. The material sequenced was PBMCs from the stem cell graft donor, taken from the stem cell graft. The CDR3 DNA sequence: TGCGCCAGCAGCTTGGCCGCGGGACTAGCGCCCAATGAGCAGTTCTTC. Its protein product is CASSLAAGLAPNEQFF.